A single sample is the source of the 19 T cell receptor beta chains below, sequenced in a study of blood T cells in healthy people across ages. Through a sample-barcoded 5' primer and a J-beta primer mix, a second PCR was run for roughly 7 to 11 cycles. Each CDR3 protein gets one entry after TCRdb re-called the 5' RACE reads with MiXCR. The sample records more than 1,400,000 distinct CDR3 sequences, 42% being singletons. Source material: blood. The receptors derive from a woman between 18 and 29 years old in good health.

This clonotype was observed a handful of times. J is TRBJ2-7 and V is TRBV20-1; a weak D match, TRBD2 (6 bases). Trimming cost V 1 base and J 0 bases, with 16 bases left between them. The CDR3 extends over 16 amino acids. The germline gives CDR1 DFQATT, CDR2 SNEGSKA (reference sequence). This chain's CDR3 is CSARVSGGILSYEQYF. Here the CDR3 DNA reads TGCAGTGCTAGAGTTTCGGGCGGGATCCTCTCCTACGAGCAGTACTTC.

The chain uses TRBV20-1 and TRBJ2-7; D remains unclear. This CDR3 is built from 10 residues. Deletions cut 6 bases from V and 4 bases from J, with 7 bases between. The germline V gene encodes CDR1 DFQATT and CDR2 SNEGSKA (reference sequence). The CDR3 bases are TGCAGTGCATACGGGTACGAGCAGTACTTC. It encodes CSAYGYEQYF.

J is TRBJ2-7 and V is TRBV6-1; TRBD1 matches at 7 bases. CDR1 MNHNS and CDR2 SASEGT come from the germline V gene. This CDR3 contains 14 residues. V trimming: 7 bases; J trimming: 2 bases; junction bases outside the gene matches: 8. The CDR3 nucleotides read TGTGCCAGCACCGCCCGGGACAGAACCTACGAGCAGTACTTC. Protein sequence: CASTARDRTYEQYF.

DNA of the CDR3: TGCGCCAGCGGGACATTTTCCTACGAGCAGTACTTC. This gives the protein CASGTFSYEQYF. V usage is TRBV10-1 and J usage is TRBJ2-7, with D perhaps TRBD1 (6 bases). Trimming shortened V by 8 bases and J by 1 base, and 9 bases separated the two germline ends. The CDR3 covers 12 residues. Looked up from germline, CDR1 is WNHNN and CDR2 is SYGVQD (reference sequence).

The DNA for the CDR3 is TGTGCCAGCAGTGGTGGGACTAGCGGGGGTGATGAGCAGTTCTTC. Translation gives CASSGGTSGGDEQFF. This chain joins TRBV6-1 and TRBJ2-1; the match to TRBD2 covers 14 bases. The trim removed 4 bases at V and 8 bases at J, leaving 4 bases unmatched. Germline values: CDR1 MNHNS, CDR2 SASEGT. This CDR3 has 15 residues.

This clonotype was found a few times. This may stem from a read error, because a much larger clone lies one nucleotide away. The gene calls are TRBV20-1 and TRBJ2-5; D ambiguous. The CDR3 is made up of 14 amino acids. Germline assignment: CDR1 DFQATT and CDR2 SNEGSKA (reference sequence). V gave up 5 bases and J gave up 11 bases, with 24 bases separating them. CDR3 nucleotides: TGCAGTGCTTCCCGACCTGCCAATCACAATGAGCAGTACTTC. Translation gives CSASRPANHNEQYF.

The genes are TRBV28 and TRBJ1-1; TRBD1 might be the D (5 bases). The CDR3 is 16 amino acids. Trimming took 1 base from V and 1 from J, leaving 13 bases between them. The germline gives CDR1 MDHEN, CDR2 SYDVKM. CDR3 region: CASSLSGLAPNTEAFF. The DNA for the CDR3 is TGTGCCAGCAGTTTATCAGGGTTGGCCCCGAACACTGAAGCTTTCTTT.

J is TRBJ2-7 and V is TRBV2, with 8 bases that match TRBD2. Germline CDR1 is SNHLY and CDR2 is FYNNEI. The V gene end was trimmed by 8 bases and the J gene end by 0 bases; junction bases not matched to a gene: 12. The CDR3 spans 16 residues. The CDR3 DNA follows: TGTGCCAGCTACTTAGAGGTAGCGGGGAGCTCCTACGAGCAGTACTTC. Translated, it gives CASYLEVAGSSYEQYF.

CDR3 region: CASSQALVGRGDTQYF. For the CDR3, the DNA is TGTGCCAGTAGTCAGGCCCTAGTAGGGCGGGGAGATACGCAGTATTTT. The chain is built from TRBV19 and TRBJ2-3; the D gene is possibly TRBD2 (6 bases). The CDR3 is 16 amino acids. With 5 bases removed from V and 5 bases from J, the gap between germline ends came to 20 bases. CDR1 is LNHDA, CDR2 SQIVND, per germline (reference sequence).

This clonotype was detected a few times. The chain employs TRBV4-1 and TRBJ1-5, with D perhaps matching TRBD1 (5 bases). The V end lost 4 bases, the J end lost 0 bases, and 7 bases lay between the germline ends. Germline CDR1 and CDR2: MGHRA and YSYEKL. This CDR3 is 14 amino acids long. CDR3 sequence: CASSRGPSNQPQHF. In DNA form, the CDR3 reads TGCGCCAGCAGCCGGGGCCCTAGCAATCAGCCCCAGCATTTT.

For this clonotype: With a much larger clone just one base away, this may be a read error. V usage is TRBV20-1 and J usage is TRBJ2-1, with 7 nucleotides matching TRBD2. Per the germline V gene, CDR1 is DFQATT and CDR2 is SNEGSKA (reference sequence). V was clipped by 5 bases and J by 0 bases; unmatched bases: 4. CDR3 length equals 14 residues. The CDR3 DNA sequence: TGCAGTGCTGCCCGGGGGGACTCCTACAATGAGCAGTTCTTC. It specifies CSAARGDSYNEQFF.

This clonotype has more than one count but fewer than ten. The rearrangement uses TRBV6-2 or TRBV6-3 and TRBJ2-3; tentative D call: TRBD2 (5 bases). Germline V gives CDR1 MNHEY, CDR2 SVGEGT. The CDR3 totals 15 residues. V was cut by 8 bases and J by 2 bases, with 17 bases left in between. CDR3 region: CASSEPSGNTDTQYF. CDR3 DNA sequence: TGTGCCAGCTCGGAACCCAGCGGAAACACAGATACGCAGTATTTT.

The chain links TRBV18 to TRBJ2-5; D is perhaps TRBD1 or TRBD2 (5 bases each). Germline lookup yields CDR1 KGHSH and CDR2 LQKENI. The CDR3 loop spans 17 amino acids. V shed 0 bases and J shed 11 bases, with 25 bases lying between them. As DNA, the CDR3 is TGTGCCAGCTCACCACCGATGCCCGGGACCCGGAAGGATGAGCAGTACTTC. Its protein product is CASSPPMPGTRKDEQYF.

V usage is TRBV7-6 and J usage is TRBJ1-3; D is perhaps TRBD1 (6 bases). The V end lost 2 bases, the J end lost 3 bases, and 8 bases lay between the germline ends. Germline CDR1 SGHVS, CDR2 FNYEAQ. The length of the CDR3 is 14 residues. The DNA for the CDR3 is TGTGCCAGCAGCTTAAACAGGGTTGGAAACACCATATATTTT. Its protein is CASSLNRVGNTIYF.

This clonotype appeared a few times. V and J are TRBV12-3 or TRBV12-4 and TRBJ1-2; 7 bases agree with TRBD1. This CDR3 is 14 amino acids long. V lost 5 bases to trimming and J lost 5 bases; unmatched junction nucleotides: 8. CDR3 sequence: CASSAQGEEYGYTF. CDR3 bases: TGTGCCAGCAGTGCTCAGGGGGAAGAATATGGCTACACCTTC.

Notes on this clonotype: Compared with germline, one end of the junction differs, possibly owing to a read error. CDR3 amino acids: CAISLHLNRPQHF. CDR3 nucleotide sequence: TGTGCCATCAGCCTACACTTAAATCGGCCCCAGCATTTT. The rearrangement uses TRBV10-3 and TRBJ1-5, with no clear D. The CDR3 spans 13 residues. Germline values: CDR1 ENHRY, CDR2 SYGVKD.

This clonotype has just a few counts. The rearrangement links TRBV12-3 or TRBV12-4 to TRBJ2-3; 8 bases are a match to TRBD2. Losses at the gene ends were 8 bases for V and 0 bases for J; bases not matched to a gene: 13. This CDR3 region has 17 residues. The CDR3 region has the DNA TGTGCCAGCTCCCTTCCCCCGGGGGGGGCTAGCACAGATACGCAGTATTTT. It encodes CASSLPPGGASTDTQYF.

In this sample, this clonotype turned up a few times. The V gene is TRBV29-1, the J gene TRBJ2-1, with a weak D call TRBD2 (6 bases). V shed 4 bases and J shed 4 bases, with 8 bases lying between them. Germline CDR1 reads SQVTM; CDR2 reads ANQGSEA. This CDR3 is 12 amino acids long. The CDR3 nucleotides read TGCAGCGTTGGCGGGACTTACAATGAGCAGTTCTTC. This encodes CSVGGTYNEQFF.

There are a few counts of this clonotype. The chain links TRBV12-3 or TRBV12-4 to TRBJ2-1, with D possibly being TRBD1 or TRBD2 (5 bases each). The CDR3 is made up of 14 amino acids. Trimming pared 3 bases from V and 15 bases from J, leaving 21 bases between. DNA of the CDR3: TGTGCCAGCAGTTTGGGCCCGAACCGGGATGGGGGGTTCTTC. Amino acids: CASSLGPNRDGGFF.